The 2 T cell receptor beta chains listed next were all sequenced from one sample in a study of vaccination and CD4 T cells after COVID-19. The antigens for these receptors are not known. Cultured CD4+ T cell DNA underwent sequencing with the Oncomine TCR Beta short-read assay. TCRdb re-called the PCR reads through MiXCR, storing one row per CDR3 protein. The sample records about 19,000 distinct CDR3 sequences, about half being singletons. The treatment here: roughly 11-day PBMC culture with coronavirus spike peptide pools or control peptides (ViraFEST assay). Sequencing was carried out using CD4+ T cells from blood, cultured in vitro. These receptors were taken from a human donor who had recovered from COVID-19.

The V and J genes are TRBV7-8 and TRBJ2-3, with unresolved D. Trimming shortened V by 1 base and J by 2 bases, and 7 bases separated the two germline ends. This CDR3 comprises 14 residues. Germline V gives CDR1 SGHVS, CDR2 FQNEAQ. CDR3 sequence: CASSLGRATDTQYF. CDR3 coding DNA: TGTGCCAGCAGCTTAGGCCGGGCCACAGATACGCAGTATTTT.

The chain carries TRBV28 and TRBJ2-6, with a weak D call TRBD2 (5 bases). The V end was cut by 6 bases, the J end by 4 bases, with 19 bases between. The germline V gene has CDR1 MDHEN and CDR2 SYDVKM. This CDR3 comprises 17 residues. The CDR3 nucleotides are TGTGCCAGCAGGCCTCGCACGTTTGGGAGAGGGGCCAACGTCCTGACTTTC. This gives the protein CASRPRTFGRGANVLTF.